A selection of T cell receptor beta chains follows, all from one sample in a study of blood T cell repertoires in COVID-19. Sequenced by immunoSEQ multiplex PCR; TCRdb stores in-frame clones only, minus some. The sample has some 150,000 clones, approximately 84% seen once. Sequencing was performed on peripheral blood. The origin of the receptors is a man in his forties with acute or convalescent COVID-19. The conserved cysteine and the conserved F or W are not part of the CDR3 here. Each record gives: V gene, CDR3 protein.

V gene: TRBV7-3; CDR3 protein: ASSLDPSGGSRDTQY
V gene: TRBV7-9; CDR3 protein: ASSLAGRGKGYT
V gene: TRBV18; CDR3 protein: ASSPSQRAFEQF
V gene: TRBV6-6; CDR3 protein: ASSYSSGGPYNEQF
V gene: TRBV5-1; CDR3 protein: ASNQRVSTDNEQF
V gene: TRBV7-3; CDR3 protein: ASSSTTNTGELF
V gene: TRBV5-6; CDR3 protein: ASSRAEQGASIKLF
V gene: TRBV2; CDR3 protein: ASYGGNEKLF
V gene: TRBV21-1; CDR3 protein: ASSLGGGRYGYT
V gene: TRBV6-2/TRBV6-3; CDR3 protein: ASSPQDSYNSPLH
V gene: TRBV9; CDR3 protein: ASSVGAGGNTGELF
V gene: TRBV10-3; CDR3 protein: AIREAGLSNQPQH
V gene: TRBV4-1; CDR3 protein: ASSRSQEIGELF
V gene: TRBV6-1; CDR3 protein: ASSEGWRATGNTIY
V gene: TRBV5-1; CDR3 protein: ASSVGGAYNEQF
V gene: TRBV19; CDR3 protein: ASSMASGGTDTQY
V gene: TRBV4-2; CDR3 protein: ASSQEAGASGNTIY
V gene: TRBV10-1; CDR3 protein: AKPQGYGEKLF
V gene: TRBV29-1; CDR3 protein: SVVPSGVPYNEQF
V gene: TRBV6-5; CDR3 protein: ASSLNRASGNTIY
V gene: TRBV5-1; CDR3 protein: ASSLGSSGKGLNTEAF
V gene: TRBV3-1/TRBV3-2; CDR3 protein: ASSQDLTGWVHGYT
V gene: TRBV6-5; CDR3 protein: ASRTGNTEAF